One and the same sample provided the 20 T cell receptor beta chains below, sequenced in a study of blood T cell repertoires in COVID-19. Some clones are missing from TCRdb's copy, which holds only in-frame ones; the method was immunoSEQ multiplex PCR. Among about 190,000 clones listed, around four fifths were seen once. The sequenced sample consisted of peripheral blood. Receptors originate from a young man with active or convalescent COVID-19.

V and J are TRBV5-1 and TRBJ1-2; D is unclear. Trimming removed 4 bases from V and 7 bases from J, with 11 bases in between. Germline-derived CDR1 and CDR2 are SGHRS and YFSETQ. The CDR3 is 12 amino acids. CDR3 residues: CASSLTDTGYTF. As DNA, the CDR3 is TGCGCCAGCAGCCTGACCGACACTGGCTACACCTTC. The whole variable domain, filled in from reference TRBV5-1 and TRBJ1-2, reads KAGVTQTPRYLIKTRGQQVTLSCSPISGHRSVSWYQQTPGQGLQFLFEYFSETQRNKGNFPGRFSGRQFSNSRSEMNVSTLELGDSALYLCASSLTDTGYTFGSGTRLTVV.

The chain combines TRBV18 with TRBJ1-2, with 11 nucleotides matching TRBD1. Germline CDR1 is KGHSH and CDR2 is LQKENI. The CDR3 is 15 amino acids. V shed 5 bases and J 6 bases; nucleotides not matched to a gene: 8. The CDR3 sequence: CASSIGTGGQDGYTF. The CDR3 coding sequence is TGTGCCAGCTCAATCGGGACAGGGGGTCAGGATGGCTACACCTTC. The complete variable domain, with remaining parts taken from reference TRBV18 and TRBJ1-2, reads NAGVMQNPRHLVRRRGQEARLRCSPMKGHSHVYWYRQLPEEGLKFMVYLQKENIIDESGMPKERFSAEFPKEGPSILRIQQVVRGDSAAYFCASSIGTGGQDGYTFGSGTRLTVV.

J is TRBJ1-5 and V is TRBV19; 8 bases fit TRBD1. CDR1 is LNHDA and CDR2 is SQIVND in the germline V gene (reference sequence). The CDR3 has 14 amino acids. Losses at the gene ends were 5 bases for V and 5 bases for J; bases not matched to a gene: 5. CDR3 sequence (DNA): TGTGCCAGTAGTTGGACAGGGAGCGATCAGCCCCAGCATTTT. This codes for CASSWTGSDQPQHF.

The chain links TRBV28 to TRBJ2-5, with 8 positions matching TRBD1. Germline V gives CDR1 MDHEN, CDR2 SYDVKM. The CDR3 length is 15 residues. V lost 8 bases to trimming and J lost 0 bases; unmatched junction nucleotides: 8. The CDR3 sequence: CASVTGAKYQETQYF. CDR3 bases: TGTGCCAGCGTGACAGGGGCTAAGTACCAAGAGACCCAGTACTTC.

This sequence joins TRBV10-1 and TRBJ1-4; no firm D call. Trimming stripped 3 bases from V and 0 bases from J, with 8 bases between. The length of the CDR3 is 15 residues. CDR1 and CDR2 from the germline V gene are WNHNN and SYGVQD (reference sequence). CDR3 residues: CASSDGPATNEKLFF. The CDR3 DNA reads TGCGCCAGCAGTGATGGGCCAGCAACTAATGAAAAACTGTTTTTT.

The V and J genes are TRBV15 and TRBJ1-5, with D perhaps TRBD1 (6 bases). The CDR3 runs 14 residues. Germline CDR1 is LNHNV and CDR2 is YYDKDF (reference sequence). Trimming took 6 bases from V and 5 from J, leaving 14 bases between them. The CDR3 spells CATSEGRGHQPQHF. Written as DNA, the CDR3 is TGTGCCACCAGTGAGGGCAGGGGCCATCAGCCCCAGCATTTT.

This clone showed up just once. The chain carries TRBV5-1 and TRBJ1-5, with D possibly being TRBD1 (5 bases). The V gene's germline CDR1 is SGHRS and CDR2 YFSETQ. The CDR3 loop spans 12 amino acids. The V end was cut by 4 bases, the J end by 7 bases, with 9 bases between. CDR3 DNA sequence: TGCGCCAGCAGCGACAGTGGGCAGCCCCAGCATTTT. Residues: CASSDSGQPQHF. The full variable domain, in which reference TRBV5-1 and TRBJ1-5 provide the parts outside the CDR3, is KAGVTQTPRYLIKTRGQQVTLSCSPISGHRSVSWYQQTPGQGLQFLFEYFSETQRNKGNFPGRFSGRQFSNSRSEMNVSTLELGDSALYLCASSDSGQPQHFGDGTRLSIL.

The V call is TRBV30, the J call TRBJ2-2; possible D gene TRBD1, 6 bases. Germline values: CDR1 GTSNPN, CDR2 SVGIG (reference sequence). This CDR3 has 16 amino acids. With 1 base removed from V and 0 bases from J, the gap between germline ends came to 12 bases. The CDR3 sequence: CAWSAGQTANTGELFF. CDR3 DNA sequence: TGTGCCTGGAGTGCCGGACAGACTGCGAACACCGGGGAGCTGTTTTTT.

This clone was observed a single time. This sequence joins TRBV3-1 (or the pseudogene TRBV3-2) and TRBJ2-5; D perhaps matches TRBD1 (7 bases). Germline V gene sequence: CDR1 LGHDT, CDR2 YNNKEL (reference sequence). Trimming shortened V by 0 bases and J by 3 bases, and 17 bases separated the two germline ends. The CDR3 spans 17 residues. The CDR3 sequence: CASSQDRGQGVKETQYF. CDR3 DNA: TGTGCCAGCAGCCAAGATCGGGGGCAGGGGGTAAAAGAGACCCAGTACTTC.

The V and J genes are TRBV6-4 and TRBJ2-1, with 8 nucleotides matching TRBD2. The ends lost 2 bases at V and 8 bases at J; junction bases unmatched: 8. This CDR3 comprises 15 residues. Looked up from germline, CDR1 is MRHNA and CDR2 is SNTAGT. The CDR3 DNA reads TGTGCCAGCAGTGACGCCAGCGGGAGCCTCGATGAGCAGTTCTTC. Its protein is CASSDASGSLDEQFF.

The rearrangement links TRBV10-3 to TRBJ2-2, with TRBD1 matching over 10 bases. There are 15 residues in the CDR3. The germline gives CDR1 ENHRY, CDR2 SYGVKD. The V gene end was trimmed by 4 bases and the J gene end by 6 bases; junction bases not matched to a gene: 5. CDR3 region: CAISAGGQGSGELFF. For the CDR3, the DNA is TGTGCCATCAGTGCCGGGGGACAGGGGTCCGGGGAGCTGTTTTTT.

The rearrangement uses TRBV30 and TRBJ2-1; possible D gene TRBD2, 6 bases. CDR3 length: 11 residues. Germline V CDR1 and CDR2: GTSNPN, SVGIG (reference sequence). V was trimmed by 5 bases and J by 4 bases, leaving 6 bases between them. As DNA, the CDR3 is TGTGCCTGGGGGAGGTACAATGAGCAGTTCTTC. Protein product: CAWGRYNEQFF.

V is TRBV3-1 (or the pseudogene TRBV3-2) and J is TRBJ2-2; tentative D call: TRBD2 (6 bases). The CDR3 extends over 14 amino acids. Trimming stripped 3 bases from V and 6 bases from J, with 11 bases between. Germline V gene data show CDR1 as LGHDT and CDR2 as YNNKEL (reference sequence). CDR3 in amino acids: CASSQGGRAGELFF. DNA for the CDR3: TGTGCCAGCAGCCAGGGGGGTAGGGCCGGGGAGCTGTTTTTT.

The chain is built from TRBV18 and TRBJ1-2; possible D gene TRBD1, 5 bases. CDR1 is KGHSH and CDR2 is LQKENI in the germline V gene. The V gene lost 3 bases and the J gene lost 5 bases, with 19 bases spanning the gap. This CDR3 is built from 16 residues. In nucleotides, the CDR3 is TGTGCCAGCTCACCCCAAAGCCCGGCAGGGCGGTATGGCTACACCTTC. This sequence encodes CASSPQSPAGRYGYTF.

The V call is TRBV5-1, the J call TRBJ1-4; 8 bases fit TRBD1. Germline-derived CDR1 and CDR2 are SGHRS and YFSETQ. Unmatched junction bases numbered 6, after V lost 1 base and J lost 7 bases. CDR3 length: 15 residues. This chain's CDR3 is CASSLTDRVPEKLFF. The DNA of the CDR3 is TGCGCCAGCAGCTTGACGGACAGGGTTCCTGAAAAACTGTTTTTT.

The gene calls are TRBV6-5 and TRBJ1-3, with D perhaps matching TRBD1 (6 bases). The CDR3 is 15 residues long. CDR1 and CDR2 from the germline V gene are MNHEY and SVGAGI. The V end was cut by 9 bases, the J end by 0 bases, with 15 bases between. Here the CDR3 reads CASRRTEISGNTIYF. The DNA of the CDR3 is TGTGCCAGTCGACGGACAGAAATCTCTGGAAACACCATATATTTT.

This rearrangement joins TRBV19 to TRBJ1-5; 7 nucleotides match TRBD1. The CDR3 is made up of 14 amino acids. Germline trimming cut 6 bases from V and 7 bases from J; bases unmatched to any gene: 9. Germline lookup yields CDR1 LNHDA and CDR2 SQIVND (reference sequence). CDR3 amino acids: CASSSERTGQPQHF. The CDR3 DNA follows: TGTGCCAGTAGCTCTGAACGGACAGGCCAGCCCCAGCATTTT. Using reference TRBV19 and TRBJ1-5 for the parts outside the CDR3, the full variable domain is DGGITQSPKYLFRKEGQNVTLSCEQNLNHDAMYWYRQDPGQGLRLIYYSQIVNDFQKGDIAEGYSVSREKKESFPLTVTSAQKNPTAFYLCASSSERTGQPQHFGDGTRLSIL.

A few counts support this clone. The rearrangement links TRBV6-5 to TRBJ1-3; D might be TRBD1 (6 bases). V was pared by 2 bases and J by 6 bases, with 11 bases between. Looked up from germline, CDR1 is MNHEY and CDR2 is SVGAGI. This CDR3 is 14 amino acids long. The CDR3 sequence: CASSYNGGQNTIYF. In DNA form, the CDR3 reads TGTGCCAGCAGTTACAACGGGGGGCAAAACACCATATATTTT.

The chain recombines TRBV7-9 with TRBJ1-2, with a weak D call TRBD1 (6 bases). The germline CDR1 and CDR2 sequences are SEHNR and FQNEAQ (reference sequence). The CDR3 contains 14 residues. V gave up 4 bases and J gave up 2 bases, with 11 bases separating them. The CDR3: CASSYWTDNYGYTF. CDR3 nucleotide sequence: TGTGCCAGCAGCTATTGGACAGACAACTATGGCTACACCTTC. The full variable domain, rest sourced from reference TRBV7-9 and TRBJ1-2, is DTGVSQNPRHKITKRGQNVTFRCDPISEHNRLYWYRQTLGQGPEFLTYFQNEAQLEKSRLLSDRFSAERPKGSFSTLEIQRTEQGDSAMYLCASSYWTDNYGYTFGSGTRLTVV.

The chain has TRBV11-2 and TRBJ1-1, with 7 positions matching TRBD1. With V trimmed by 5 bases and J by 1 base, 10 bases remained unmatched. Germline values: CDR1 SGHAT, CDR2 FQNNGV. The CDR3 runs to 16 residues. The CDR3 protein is CASSLATGVANTEAFF. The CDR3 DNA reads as TGTGCCAGCAGCCTCGCCACAGGGGTTGCGAACACTGAAGCTTTCTTT.